A selection of T cell receptor beta chains follows, all from one sample in a study of regulatory T cells in long-lasting Graves disease. TCRdb reanalysed the multiplex PCR reads using MiXCR and keeps one entry per CDR3 protein. Among 600,000 to 800,000 distinct CDR3 sequences listed, 30% were seen once. The specimen was peripheral blood mononuclear cells (PBMCs), collected when the disease was refractory, from a patient treated with antithyroid drugs. The receptors shown here come from a female donor with Graves disease. Each CDR3 is given with its conserved first and last residue. The order of the fields is J gene, D gene, clone size, V gene, CDR3 DNA, CDR3 protein. A D gene is named only where the DNA matches it firmly. Rows may omit the clone size; those that give it use once, few, many or a size class.

TRBJ2-7	TRBD2	NA	TRBV5-1	TGCGCCAGCAGCCAACACGGCGGGAGTAACGAGCAGTACTTC	CASSQHGGSNEQYF
TRBJ1-1	TRBD1	NA	TRBV28	TGTGCCAGCAGTTTATCGGGACAGGATTCTGAAGCTTTCTTT	CASSLSGQDSEAFF
TRBJ1-1	NA	NA	TRBV5-1	TGCGCCAGCAGAGCGGGGGCGCGGAGCGGCACTGAAGCTTTCTTT	CASRAGARSGTEAFF
TRBJ1-5	NA	few	TRBV6-1	TGTGCCACCGCACGAACAGGGTTCCCCGAACTGTTAGACAATCAGCCCCAGCATTTT	CATARTGFPELLDNQPQHF
TRBJ1-1	NA	few	TRBV30	TGTGCCTGGAGGCCAACGGCAGGCCACACTGAAGCTTTCTTT	CAWRPTAGHTEAFF
TRBJ2-5	NA	NA	TRBV6-1	TGTGCCAGCAGTGAAACAGGGGGCGGGGGGGTCCGAGAGACCCAGTACTTC	CASSETGGGGVRETQYF
TRBJ1-4	NA	many	TRBV28	TGTGCCAGCAGCTCGGGTGGGAGCAATGAAAAACTGTTTTTT	CASSSGGSNEKLFF
TRBJ2-2	NA	NA	TRBV11-2	TGTGCCAGCAGCTTAGTTGGTGGACGGGAGAGTCACACCGGGGAGCTGTTTTTT	CASSLVGGRESHTGELFF
TRBJ2-5	NA	NA	TRBV5-1	TGCGCCAGCAGCTTGGGGAGTGGAGGGGGCGAGGAGACCCAGTACTTC	CASSLGSGGGEETQYF
TRBJ1-1	TRBD1	NA	TRBV5-1	TGCGCCAGCAGCTTGTTAGTCCAGGGGGCCGGCCAAACTGAAGCTTTCTTT	CASSLLVQGAGQTEAFF
TRBJ1-1	NA	NA	TRBV5-1	TGCGCCAGCAGCTTGGCCTTCGGCAGGGTAGGCACTGAAGCTTTCTTT	CASSLAFGRVGTEAFF